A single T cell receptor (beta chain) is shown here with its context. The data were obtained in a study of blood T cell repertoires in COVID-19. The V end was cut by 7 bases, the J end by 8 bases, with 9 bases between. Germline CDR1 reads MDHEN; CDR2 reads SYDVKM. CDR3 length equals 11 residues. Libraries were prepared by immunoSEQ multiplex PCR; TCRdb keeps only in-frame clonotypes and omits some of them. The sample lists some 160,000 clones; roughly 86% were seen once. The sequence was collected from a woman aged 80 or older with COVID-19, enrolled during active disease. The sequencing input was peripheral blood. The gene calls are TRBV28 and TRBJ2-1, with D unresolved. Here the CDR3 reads CASTLFDEQFF. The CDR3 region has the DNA TGTGCCAGCACCCTCTTCGATGAGCAGTTCTTC.